This paragraph covers one TCR beta chain sequence. Its antigen is unknown. The data were taken from a study of shared clonotypes between healthy human individuals. Generated by immunoSEQ multiplex PCR, the TCRdb table keeps only in-frame clones and is missing some. The table lists under 550,000 clones, roughly 95% of them singletons. Study results and limitations: Relative to memory subsets, naive subsets generally showed larger estimated richness.

The sequenced material came from naive CD4+ T cells sorted from blood. Subset reported: CD45RA+ positively selected. This sequence was found in a young woman in good health.

The CDR3 bases are TGTGCCAGCAGTAGGGGAAAGAGTGAAAAACTGTTTTTT. Its protein product is CASSRGKSEKLFF. The genes are TRBV28 and TRBJ1-4; D is possibly TRBD1 (5 bases). This CDR3 is 13 amino acids long. CDR1 MDHEN and CDR2 SYDVKM come from the germline V gene. Deletions cut 5 bases from V and 7 bases from J, with 11 bases between.